This T cell receptor (beta chain) was found in a study of regulatory T cells in long-lasting Graves disease. Findings and limits, study-wide: It was possible that the small sample size reduced accuracy. Favoring TRBV28, TRBJ1-2 and TRBJ2-5 was a feature seen in persistent disease.

The CDR3 spans 15 residues. Per germline, CDR1 SGDLS and CDR2 YYNGEE. V was clipped by 2 bases and J by 10 bases; unmatched bases: 7. As to time point: newly diagnosed GD, antithyroid drugs for less than 3 months. After RNA was extracted from PBMCs, the TCR library was made from it. Graves' disease diagnosis relied on American Thyroid Association guidelines. A note on this clonotype: Antigen: not known. A far larger clone is a single base away, which makes a read error likely.

Arm-PCR of CDR3 regions and iRepertoire HTBI primers were used to build TCR beta libraries. Authors' data handling: The samples yielded approximately 62 TRBV and about 15 TRBJ segments. TCRdb re-derived calls from the multiplex PCR reads in MiXCR, one entry per CDR3 protein. The V and J calls and clone size come from TCRdb's table, not from the authors' own analysis. The sample includes 200,000 to 250,000 distinct CDR3 sequences, approximately 16% of them seen just once. The receptor's source is a female donor with Graves disease. The sample here was peripheral blood mononuclear cells (PBMCs), taken at new diagnosis, from a patient treated with antithyroid drugs. The chain joins TRBV9 to TRBJ2-1, with 12 bases fitting TRBD1. The CDR3 bases are TGTGCCAGCAGCGTTTCCGGGACAGGGGGCGGCGAGCAGTTCTTC. It codes for CASSVSGTGGGEQFF.